This is a list of T cell receptor beta chains from one sample in a study of human T cells and chemical hapten exposure. TCRdb re-called the RACE reads through MiXCR, storing one row per CDR3 protein. The sample lists approximately 340,000 distinct CDR3 sequences, about 7% occurring once. This specimen consisted of whole blood, obtained in connection with sensitization to the hapten diphenylcyclopropenone (DPC). The receptors stem from a woman aged 18-35 years with alopecia areata. Some clones in this sample may be carry-over from other donors' samples. Each CDR3 is given with its conserved first and last residue. The D gene is left open where the match is weak. A row's size may be missing; if present it is once, few, many or a size class.

clone_size j_call d_call v_call cdr3_aa cdr3_nt
NA TRBJ2-2 NA TRBV12-3/TRBV12-4 CASSLGRGNPLGTGELFF TGTGCCAGCAGTTTAGGCAGGGGAAATCCTTTAGGCACCGGGGAGCTGTTTTTT
few TRBJ2-7 NA TRBV27 CASSRGTGTSYEQYF TGTGCCAGCAGCCGGGGGACAGGGACTAGCTACGAGCAGTACTTC
few TRBJ1-1 TRBD1 TRBV7-9 CASSLTGGGKTEAFF TGTGCCAGCAGCTTAACAGGGGGCGGAAAGACTGAAGCTTTCTTT
NA TRBJ2-2 TRBD1 TRBV3-1 CASSQGDMNTGELFF TGTGCCAGCAGTCAGGGGGATATGAACACCGGGGAGCTGTTTTTT
few TRBJ1-1 TRBD1 TRBV7-2 CASSPTQGATEAFF TGTGCCAGCAGTCCCACGCAGGGGGCCACTGAAGCTTTCTTT
NA TRBJ1-4 TRBD1 TRBV20-1 CSARDRVSTNEKLFF TGCAGTGCTAGGGACAGGGTCTCAACTAATGAAAAACTGTTTTTT
few TRBJ1-4 NA TRBV6-2/TRBV6-3 CASSLPSTEKLFF TGTGCCAGCAGTCTTCCAAGTACTGAAAAACTGTTTTTT
NA TRBJ2-7 NA TRBV3-1 CASSLGRVLEQYF TGTGCCAGCAGCCTCGGCCGGGTTCTCGAGCAGTACTTC
many TRBJ2-5 TRBD1 TRBV11-1 CASSATGRETQYF TGTGCCAGCAGCGCGACAGGGAGAGAGACCCAGTACTTC
few TRBJ1-5 NA TRBV12-3/TRBV12-4 CASSFGPPQHF TGTGCCAGCAGTTTCGGGCCGCCCCAGCATTTT
few TRBJ1-2 NA TRBV12-3/TRBV12-4 CASSFLARTEGYTF TGTGCCAGCAGTTTCCTTGCCCGGACAGAAGGCTACACCTTC
few TRBJ2-7 NA TRBV7-9 CASSQAAARYEQYF TGTGCCAGCAGCCAGGCGGCAGCCAGATACGAGCAGTACTTC
NA TRBJ1-6 NA TRBV12-3/TRBV12-4 CASSLAELYNSPLHF TGTGCCAGCAGTTTGGCGGAACTCTATAATTCACCCCTCCACTTT
many TRBJ1-2 NA TRBV24-1 CATSDRDGTYGYTF TGTGCCACCAGTGATCGGGACGGAACCTATGGCTACACCTTC
few TRBJ1-4 NA TRBV4-3 CASSQDAGLATNEKLFF TGCGCCAGCAGCCAAGATGCAGGGTTAGCAACTAATGAAAAACTGTTTTTT
NA TRBJ1-2 NA TRBV7-9 CASSLVGDPGYGYTF TGTGCCAGCAGCTTGGTGGGGGACCCAGGCTATGGCTACACCTTC
few TRBJ2-1 TRBD2 TRBV5-8 CASSVGLASNNEQFF TGTGCCAGCAGCGTGGGACTAGCTTCCAACAATGAGCAGTTCTTC
few TRBJ2-3 NA TRBV7-8 CATFTGIKTDTQYF TGTGCCACCTTCACCGGGATCAAAACAGATACGCAGTATTTT
few TRBJ2-7 NA TRBV3-1 CASSQDAANYEQYF TGTGCCAGCAGCCAAGATGCGGCAAACTACGAGCAGTACTTC
NA TRBJ2-1 TRBD2 TRBV7-9 CASSQWTSGYNEQFF TGTGCCAGCAGCCAATGGACTAGCGGATACAATGAGCAGTTCTTC
many TRBJ2-1 NA TRBV6-5 CASSPHGLTSSYNEQFF TGTGCCAGCAGCCCACACGGGTTAACCAGCTCCTACAATGAGCAGTTCTTC
many TRBJ1-6 TRBD1 TRBV20-1 CSASTQGAGNSPLHF TGCAGTGCTTCCACTCAGGGGGCAGGTAATTCACCCCTCCACTTT
few TRBJ1-2 NA TRBV29-1 CSVESGYYGYTF TGCAGCGTTGAGTCAGGATACTATGGCTACACCTTC
few TRBJ2-3 NA TRBV7-2 CASSLLRADTDTQYF TGTGCCAGCAGCTTATTACGGGCAGACACAGATACGCAGTATTTT
NA TRBJ2-7 TRBD1 TRBV5-5 CASSRQGEEYEQYF TGTGCCAGCAGCCGGCAGGGGGAAGAGTACGAGCAGTACTTC
many TRBJ2-3 TRBD2 TRBV29-1 CSARGGADTQYF TGCAGCGCCCGGGGGGGAGCAGATACGCAGTATTTT
NA TRBJ2-3 NA TRBV27 CASSPRLHTQYF TGTGCCAGCAGTCCCCGTCTACATACGCAGTATTTT
NA TRBJ2-5 NA TRBV4-3 CASSHGGTNQETQYF TGCGCCAGCAGCCATGGTGGAACAAATCAAGAGACCCAGTACTTC
many TRBJ1-5 NA TRBV12-3/TRBV12-4 CASSRIPREGDQPQHF TGTGCCAGCAGTCGGATCCCTAGGGAGGGCGATCAGCCCCAGCATTTT
few TRBJ1-4 TRBD1 TRBV9 CASSLSPDRANNEKLFF TGTGCCAGCAGCCTTTCCCCGGACAGGGCTAATAATGAAAAACTGTTTTTT
few TRBJ2-2 NA TRBV4-1 CASSQVGRRPGELFF TGCGCCAGCAGCCAAGTAGGGCGAAGGCCCGGGGAGCTGTTTTTT
NA TRBJ1-2 TRBD1 TRBV28 CASSQQGAQGYTF TGTGCCAGCAGCCAGCAGGGGGCGCAGGGCTACACCTTC
many TRBJ2-1 NA TRBV4-1 CASSQDQGREKFF TGCGCCAGCAGCCAAGACCAGGGGCGGGAGAAGTTCTTC
NA TRBJ1-1 NA TRBV12-3/TRBV12-4 CASNFRRVTEAFF TGTGCCAGCAACTTCAGGAGGGTCACTGAAGCTTTCTTT
NA TRBJ2-3 NA TRBV27 CASGPGILTDTQYF TGTGCCAGCGGCCCAGGGATACTCACAGATACGCAGTATTTT
many TRBJ2-1 NA TRBV12-3/TRBV12-4 CASSLEGGVNEQFF TGTGCCAGCAGTTTGGAGGGGGGGGTCAATGAGCAGTTCTTC
NA TRBJ2-7 NA TRBV4-2 CASSQDGDYEQYF TGTGCCAGCAGCCAAGATGGGGACTACGAGCAGTACTTC
NA TRBJ1-5 TRBD1 TRBV14 CASSQPPHRGAGQPQHF TGTGCCAGCAGCCAACCGCCCCACAGGGGCGCAGGTCAGCCCCAGCATTTT
many TRBJ2-1 NA TRBV12-3/TRBV12-4 CASRQESSYNEQFF TGTGCCAGCAGACAGGAGAGCTCCTACAATGAGCAGTTCTTC
many TRBJ1-1 TRBD1 TRBV5-1 CASSWTGAELEAFF TGCGCCAGCAGCTGGACAGGGGCCGAACTTGAAGCTTTCTTT
few TRBJ1-2 NA TRBV10-3 CAISAAENYGYTF TGTGCCATCAGTGCGGCAGAGAACTATGGCTACACCTTC
few TRBJ2-7 NA TRBV6-2/TRBV6-3 CASRGVDWPYEQYF TGTGCCAGCAGGGGGGTCGACTGGCCCTACGAGCAGTACTTC
many TRBJ2-1 TRBD2 TRBV3-1 CASSQTSSGEQFF TGTGCCAGCAGCCAGACTAGCTCCGGTGAGCAGTTCTTC
NA TRBJ2-3 TRBD1 TRBV2 CASSVTGQGASTDTQYF TGTGCCAGCAGTGTAACGGGGCAGGGGGCTAGCACAGATACGCAGTATTTT